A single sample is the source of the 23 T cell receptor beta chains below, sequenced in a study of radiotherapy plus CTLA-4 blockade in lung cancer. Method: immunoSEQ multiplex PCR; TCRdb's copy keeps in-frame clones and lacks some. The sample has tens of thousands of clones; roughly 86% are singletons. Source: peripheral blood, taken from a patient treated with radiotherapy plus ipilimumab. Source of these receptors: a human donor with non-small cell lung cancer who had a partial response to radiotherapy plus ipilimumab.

The CDR3 sequence is CASSSQDRANEKLFF. The CDR3 DNA sequence: TGTGCCAGCTCGAGCCAGGACAGGGCTAATGAAAAACTGTTTTTT. The chain employs TRBV9 and TRBJ1-4; 8 bases are a match to TRBD1. The CDR3 length is 15 residues. Germline V gene sequence: CDR1 SGDLS, CDR2 YYNGEE. The J segment lost 3 bases and the V segment lost 7 bases, leaving 8 bases of the junction unmatched.

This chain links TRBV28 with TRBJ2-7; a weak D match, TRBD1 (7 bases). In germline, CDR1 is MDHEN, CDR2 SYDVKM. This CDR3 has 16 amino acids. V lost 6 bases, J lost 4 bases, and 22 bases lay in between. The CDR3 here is CASSGPPPGGRYEQYF. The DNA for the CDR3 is TGTGCCAGCAGCGGGCCCCCTCCAGGGGGGCGATACGAGCAGTACTTC.

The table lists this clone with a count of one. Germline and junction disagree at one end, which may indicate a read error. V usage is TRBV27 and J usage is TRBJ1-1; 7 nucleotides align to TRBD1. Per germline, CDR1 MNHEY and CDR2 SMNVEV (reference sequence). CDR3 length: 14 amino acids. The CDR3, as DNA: TGTGCCATCAGTAGGACAGGCCCCTACACTGAAGCTTTCTTT. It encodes CAISRTGPYTEAFF.

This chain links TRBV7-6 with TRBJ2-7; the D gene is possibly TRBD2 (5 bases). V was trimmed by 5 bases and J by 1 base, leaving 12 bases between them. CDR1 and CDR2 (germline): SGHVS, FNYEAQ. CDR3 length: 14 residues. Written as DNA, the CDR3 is TGTGCCAGCAGCCCAGGTAGCGAATCCTACGAGCAGTACTTC. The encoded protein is CASSPGSESYEQYF. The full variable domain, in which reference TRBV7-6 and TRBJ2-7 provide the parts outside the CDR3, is GAGVSQSPRYKVTKRGQDVALRCDPISGHVSLYWYRQALGQGPEFLTYFNYEAQQDKSGLPNDRFSAERPEGSISTLTIQRTEQRDSAMYRCASSPGSESYEQYFGPGTRLTVT.

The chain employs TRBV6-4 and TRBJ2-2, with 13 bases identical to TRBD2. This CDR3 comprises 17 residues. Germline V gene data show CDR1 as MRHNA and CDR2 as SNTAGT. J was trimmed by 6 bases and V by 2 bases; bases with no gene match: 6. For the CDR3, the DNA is TGTGCCAGCAGTGACACCCGACTAGCGGGAGGCTCCGGGGAGCTGTTTTTT. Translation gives CASSDTRLAGGSGELFF.

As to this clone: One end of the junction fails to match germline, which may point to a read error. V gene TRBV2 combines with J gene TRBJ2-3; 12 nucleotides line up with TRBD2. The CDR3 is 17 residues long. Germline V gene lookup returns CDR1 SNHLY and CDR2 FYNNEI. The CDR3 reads CAIRTRTSGISTDAQYF. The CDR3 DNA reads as TGTGCCATCCGTACTCGGACTAGCGGGATCAGCACAGATGCGCAGTATTTT.

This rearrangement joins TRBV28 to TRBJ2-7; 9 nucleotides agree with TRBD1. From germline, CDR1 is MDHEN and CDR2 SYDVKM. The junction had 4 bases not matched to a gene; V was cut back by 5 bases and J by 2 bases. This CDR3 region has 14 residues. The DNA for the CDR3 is TGTGCCAGCAGTAACCGGGACAGGGCCTACGAGCAGTACGTC. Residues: CASSNRDRAYEQYV.

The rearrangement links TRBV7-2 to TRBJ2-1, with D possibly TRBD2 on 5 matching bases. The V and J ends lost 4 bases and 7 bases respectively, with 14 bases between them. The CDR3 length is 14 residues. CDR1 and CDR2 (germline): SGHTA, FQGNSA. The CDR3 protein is CASSSRGSSNEQFF. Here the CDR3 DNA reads TGTGCCAGCAGCTCCCGGGGTAGCTCGAATGAGCAGTTCTTC.

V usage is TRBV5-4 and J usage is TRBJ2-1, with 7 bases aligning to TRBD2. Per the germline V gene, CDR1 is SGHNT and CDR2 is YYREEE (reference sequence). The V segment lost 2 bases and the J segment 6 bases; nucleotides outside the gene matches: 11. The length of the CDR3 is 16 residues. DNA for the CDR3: TGTGCCAGCAGCTTAATCGTCTCTAGCGGCTCCAATGAGCAGTTCTTC. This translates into CASSLIVSSGSNEQFF.

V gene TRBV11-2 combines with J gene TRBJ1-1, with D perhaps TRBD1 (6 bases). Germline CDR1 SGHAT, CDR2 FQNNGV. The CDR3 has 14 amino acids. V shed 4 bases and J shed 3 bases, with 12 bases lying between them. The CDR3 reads CASSYLGGDTEAFF. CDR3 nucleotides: TGTGCCAGCAGCTACCTAGGGGGGGACACTGAAGCTTTCTTT.

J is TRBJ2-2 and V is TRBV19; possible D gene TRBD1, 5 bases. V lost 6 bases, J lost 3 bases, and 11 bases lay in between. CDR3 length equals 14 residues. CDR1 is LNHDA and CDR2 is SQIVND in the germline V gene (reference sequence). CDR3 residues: CASRGLGHTGELFF. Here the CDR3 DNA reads TGTGCCAGTAGAGGGCTGGGGCACACCGGGGAGCTGTTTTTT.

This CDR3 is CASSIGDRGSYGYTF. CDR3 coding DNA: TGTGCCAGTAGTATAGGGGACAGGGGTAGCTATGGCTACACCTTC. This rearrangement joins TRBV19 to TRBJ1-2, with 10 bases lining up with TRBD1. The CDR3 sequence is 15 residues long. The trim removed 1 base at V and 4 bases at J, leaving 3 bases unmatched. CDR1 is LNHDA, CDR2 SQIVND, per germline (reference sequence).

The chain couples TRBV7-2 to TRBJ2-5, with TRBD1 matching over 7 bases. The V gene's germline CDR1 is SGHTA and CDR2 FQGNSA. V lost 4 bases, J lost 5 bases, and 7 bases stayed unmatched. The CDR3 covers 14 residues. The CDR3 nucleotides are TGTGCCAGCAGCTCGGGACAGCCCGGGGAGACCCAGTACTTC. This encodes CASSSGQPGETQYF.

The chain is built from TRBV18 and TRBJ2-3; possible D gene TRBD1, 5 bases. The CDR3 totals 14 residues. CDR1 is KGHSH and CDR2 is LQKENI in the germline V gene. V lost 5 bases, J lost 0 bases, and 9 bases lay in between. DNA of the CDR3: TGTGCCAGCTCAGGGGCCTCTAGCACAGATACGCAGTATTTT. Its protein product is CASSGASSTDTQYF.

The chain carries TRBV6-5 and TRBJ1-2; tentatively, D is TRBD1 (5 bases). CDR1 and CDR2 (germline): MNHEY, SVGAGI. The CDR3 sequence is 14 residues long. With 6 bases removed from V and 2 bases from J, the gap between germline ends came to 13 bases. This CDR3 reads CASRVGGGNYGYTF. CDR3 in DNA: TGTGCCAGCAGGGTGGGGGGAGGGAACTATGGCTACACCTTC.

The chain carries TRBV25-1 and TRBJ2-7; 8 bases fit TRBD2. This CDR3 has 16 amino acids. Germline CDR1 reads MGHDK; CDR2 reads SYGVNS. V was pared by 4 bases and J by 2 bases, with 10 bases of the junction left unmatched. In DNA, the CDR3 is TGTGCCAGCAGTGTGGGTAGCGGGATTAGGACCTACGAGCAGTACTTC. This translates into CASSVGSGIRTYEQYF.

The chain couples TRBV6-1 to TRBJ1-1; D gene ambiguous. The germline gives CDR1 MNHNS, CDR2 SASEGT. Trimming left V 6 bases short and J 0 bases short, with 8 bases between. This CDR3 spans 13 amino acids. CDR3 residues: CASRGIVNTEAFF. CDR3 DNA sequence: TGTGCCAGCAGGGGCATTGTGAACACTGAAGCTTTCTTT.

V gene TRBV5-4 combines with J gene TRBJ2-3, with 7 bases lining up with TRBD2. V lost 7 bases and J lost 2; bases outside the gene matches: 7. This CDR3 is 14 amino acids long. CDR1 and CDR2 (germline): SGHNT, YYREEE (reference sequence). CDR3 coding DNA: TGTGCCAGCCAGACTAGCAGATCCACAGATACGCAGTATTTT. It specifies CASQTSRSTDTQYF.

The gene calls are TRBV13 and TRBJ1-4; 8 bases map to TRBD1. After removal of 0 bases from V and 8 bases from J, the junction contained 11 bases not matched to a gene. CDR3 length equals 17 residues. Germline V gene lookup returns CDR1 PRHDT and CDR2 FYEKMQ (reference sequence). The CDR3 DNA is TGTGCCAGCAGCTTAGGCGGCCAGGGGGCGTTTCGCGAAAAACTGTTTTTT. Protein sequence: CASSLGGQGAFREKLFF. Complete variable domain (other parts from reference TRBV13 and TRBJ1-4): AAGVIQSPRHLIKEKRETATLKCYPIPRHDTVYWYQQGPGQDPQFLISFYEKMQSDKGSIPDRFSAQQFSDYHSELNMSSLELGDSALYFCASSLGGQGAFREKLFFGSGTQLSVL.

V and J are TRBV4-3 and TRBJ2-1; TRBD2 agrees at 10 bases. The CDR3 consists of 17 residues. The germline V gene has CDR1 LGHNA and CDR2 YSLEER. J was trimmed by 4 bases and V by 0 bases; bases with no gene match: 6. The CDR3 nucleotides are TGCGCCAGCAGCCAAGATAGTAGCGGGAGGTATTACAATGAGCAGTTCTTC. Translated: CASSQDSSGRYYNEQFF.

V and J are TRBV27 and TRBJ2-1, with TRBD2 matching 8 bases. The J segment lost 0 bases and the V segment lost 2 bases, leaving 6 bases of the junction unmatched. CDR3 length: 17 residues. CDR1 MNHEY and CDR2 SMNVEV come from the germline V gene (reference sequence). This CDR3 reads CASSLAPAGGSYNEQFF. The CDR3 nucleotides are TGTGCCAGCAGTTTAGCGCCGGCGGGAGGCTCCTACAATGAGCAGTTCTTC.

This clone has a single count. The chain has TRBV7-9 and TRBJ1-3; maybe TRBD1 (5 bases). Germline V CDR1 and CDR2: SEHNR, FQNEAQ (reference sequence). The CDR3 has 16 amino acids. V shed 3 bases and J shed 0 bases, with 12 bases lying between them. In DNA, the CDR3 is TGTGCCAGCAGCTTGGCCGGGGGTGACTCTGGAAACACCATATATTTT. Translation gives CASSLAGGDSGNTIYF.

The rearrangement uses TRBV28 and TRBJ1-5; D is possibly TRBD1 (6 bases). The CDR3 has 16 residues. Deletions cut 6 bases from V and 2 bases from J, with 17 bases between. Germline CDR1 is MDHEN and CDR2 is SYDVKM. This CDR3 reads CASSQMTGGGNQPQHF. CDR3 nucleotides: TGTGCCAGCAGCCAAATGACAGGTGGAGGCAATCAGCCCCAGCATTTT.